Following are 21 T cell receptor beta chains from one sample sequenced in a study of blood T cell repertoires in COVID-19. Data came from immunoSEQ multiplex PCR; TCRdb stores just in-frame clones and leaves some out. The sample includes fewer than 15,000 clones, roughly 91% of them seen just once. Material: peripheral blood. These receptor sequences come from a woman in her seventies with active COVID-19.

V and J are TRBV4-2 and TRBJ2-3; 11 bases map to TRBD2. The CDR3 extends over 18 amino acids. V trimming: 0 bases; J trimming: 6 bases; junction bases outside the gene matches: 11. From germline, CDR1 is LGHNA and CDR2 YNFKEQ. The DNA of the CDR3 is TGTGCCAGCAGCCAAGATCCCACTACTAGCGGGAGTGGGGATACGCAGTATTTT. Its translation: CASSQDPTTSGSGDTQYF.

The rearrangement joins TRBV6-5 to TRBJ2-1, with 11 nucleotides matching TRBD1. The germline V gene encodes CDR1 MNHEY and CDR2 SVGAGI. CDR3 length equals 16 residues. The trim removed 2 bases at V and 8 bases at J, leaving 8 bases unmatched. The chain's CDR3 is CASSYRTGGKSDEQFF. CDR3 DNA: TGTGCCAGCAGTTACCGGACAGGGGGCAAGTCTGATGAGCAGTTCTTC.

CDR3 bases: TGTGCCAGCAGCTTAGCGGGAGAACTCTACAATGAGCAGTTCTTC. Its translation: CASSLAGELYNEQFF. The chain links TRBV11-3 to TRBJ2-1; tentatively, D is TRBD2 (6 bases). V was clipped by 1 base and J by 3 bases, with 10 bases between them. Germline V gene lookup returns CDR1 SGHNT and CDR2 YENEEA. This CDR3 is built from 15 residues.

V gene TRBV5-1 combines with J gene TRBJ2-2, with a tentative D call TRBD1 (7 bases). The CDR3 runs to 15 residues. Trimming shortened V by 4 bases and J by 0 bases, and 10 bases separated the two germline ends. Per germline, CDR1 SGHRS and CDR2 YFSETQ. The CDR3 is CASSQGGTNTGELFF. The CDR3 coding sequence is TGCGCCAGCAGCCAGGGGGGTACGAACACCGGGGAGCTGTTTTTT. Complete variable domain (other parts from reference TRBV5-1 and TRBJ2-2): KAGVTQTPRYLIKTRGQQVTLSCSPISGHRSVSWYQQTPGQGLQFLFEYFSETQRNKGNFPGRFSGRQFSNSRSEMNVSTLELGDSALYLCASSQGGTNTGELFFGEGSRLTVL.

The genes are TRBV11-3 and TRBJ2-5; 14 bases fit TRBD2. The germline gives CDR1 SGHNT, CDR2 YENEEA. The CDR3 runs to 16 residues. V was clipped by 4 bases and J by 2 bases; unmatched bases: 3. The CDR3 reads CASSWGLAGEQETQYF. The CDR3 DNA reads TGTGCCAGCAGCTGGGGACTAGCGGGAGAGCAAGAGACCCAGTACTTC.

The CDR3 nucleotides are TGTGCCAGCTCACCACCGGGACAGGGATACACAGATACGCAGTATTTT. Protein: CASSPPGQGYTDTQYF. J is TRBJ2-3 and V is TRBV18; 9 bases align to TRBD1. J gave up 2 bases and V 0 bases, and 3 bases lay outside the gene matches. The CDR3 is made up of 16 amino acids. Germline lookup yields CDR1 KGHSH and CDR2 LQKENI.

The V call is TRBV30, the J call TRBJ1-5, with D perhaps matching TRBD1 (5 bases). Germline CDR1 and CDR2: GTSNPN and SVGIG (reference sequence). Trimming shortened V by 2 bases and J by 0 bases, and 11 bases separated the two germline ends. The CDR3 totals 15 residues. CDR3 protein: CAWSTGDYSNQPQHF. The CDR3 nucleotides are TGTGCCTGGAGTACGGGGGATTATAGCAATCAGCCCCAGCATTTT.

The rearrangement links TRBV5-1 to TRBJ2-5, with a possible D match to TRBD2 (5 bases). This CDR3 contains 15 residues. Trimming shortened V by 0 bases and J by 0 bases, and 9 bases separated the two germline ends. CDR1 SGHRS and CDR2 YFSETQ come from the germline V gene. For the CDR3, the DNA is TGCGCCAGCAGCTTGGTTAACGGGAACCAAGAGACCCAGTACTTC. Amino acid sequence: CASSLVNGNQETQYF. Supplemented by reference TRBV5-1 and TRBJ2-5, the full variable domain reads KAGVTQTPRYLIKTRGQQVTLSCSPISGHRSVSWYQQTPGQGLQFLFEYFSETQRNKGNFPGRFSGRQFSNSRSEMNVSTLELGDSALYLCASSLVNGNQETQYFGPGTRLLVL.

Comment on this clone: This same CDR3 is encoded by further DNA sequences in the sample. This chain links TRBV28 with TRBJ2-7; D may be TRBD2 (6 bases). The CDR3 runs 12 residues. V lost 7 bases and J 3 bases, leaving 10 bases between the germline ends. Germline V gene data show CDR1 as MDHEN and CDR2 as SYDVKM. The CDR3 reads CASTSEGYEQYF. CDR3 in DNA: TGTGCCAGCACCTCGGAGGGCTACGAGCAGTACTTC.

The gene calls are TRBV21-1 and TRBJ2-1; no check of the table's D call, TRBD2, against the DNA was made. TRBV21-1 is designated a pseudogene. CDR3 length: 16 amino acids. This chain's CDR3 is CASSNGLAGGLNEQFF. Here the CDR3 DNA reads TGTGCCAGCAGCAACGGCCTAGCGGGAGGCCTCAATGAGCAGTTCTTC.

This clone was seen once. V usage is TRBV3-1 (or the pseudogene TRBV3-2) and J usage is TRBJ2-1; possibly TRBD2 for D (5 bases). Germline CDR1 and CDR2: LGHDT and YNNKEL (reference sequence). This CDR3 contains 15 residues. The V gene lost 7 bases and the J gene lost 1 base, with 14 bases spanning the gap. Here the CDR3 DNA reads TGTGCCAGCACTCTAGGACTTACTTCCTACAATGAGCAGTTCTTC. Its protein is CASTLGLTSYNEQFF.

V and J are TRBV5-1 and TRBJ2-5, with 7 bases fitting TRBD1. This CDR3 has 14 residues. Germline V gene data show CDR1 as SGHRS and CDR2 as YFSETQ. The trim removed 2 bases at V and 5 bases at J, leaving 6 bases unmatched. CDR3 residues: CASSLQGQSETQYF. DNA of the CDR3: TGCGCCAGCAGCTTACAGGGGCAGAGTGAGACCCAGTACTTC.

The chain recombines TRBV7-2 with TRBJ2-7; perhaps TRBD1 as D (5 bases). CDR3 size: 13 residues. Germline CDR1 and CDR2: SGHTA and FQGNSA. Trimming removed 7 bases from V and 5 bases from J, with 15 bases in between. The CDR3 protein is CASTHPGRDEQYF. CDR3 coding DNA: TGTGCCAGCACCCACCCCGGCAGGGACGAGCAGTACTTC.

The chain is built from TRBV19 and TRBJ1-2; TRBD1 might be the D (6 bases). Germline assignment: CDR1 LNHDA and CDR2 SQIVND (reference sequence). V dropped 1 base and J dropped 8 bases, with 11 bases sitting between them. The CDR3 covers 13 residues. CDR3 in DNA: TGTGCCAGTAGTATAGGAGGGGGGGTCGGCTACACCTTC. Translating it yields CASSIGGGVGYTF.

The genes are TRBV28 and TRBJ2-1; TRBD2 agrees at 15 bases. CDR3 length: 19 amino acids. Germline V gives CDR1 MDHEN, CDR2 SYDVKM. The V and J ends lost 6 bases and 0 bases, in that order; junction bases with no gene match: 9. CDR3 loop: CASRPGTSGRTTSYNEQFF. DNA for the CDR3: TGTGCCAGCAGGCCCGGGACTAGCGGGAGGACTACCTCCTACAATGAGCAGTTCTTC.

The chain joins TRBV18 to TRBJ2-5; TRBD1 agrees at 9 bases. V trimming: 3 bases; J trimming: 0 bases; junction bases outside the gene matches: 2. The CDR3 consists of 15 residues. Germline loops: CDR1 KGHSH, CDR2 LQKENI. The CDR3 reads CASSPGTGYQETQYF. The CDR3 region has the DNA TGTGCCAGCTCACCCGGGACAGGGTACCAAGAGACCCAGTACTTC.

This clone was seen only once. The rearrangement links TRBV30 to TRBJ2-3, with 9 bases aligning to TRBD2. CDR1 is GTSNPN and CDR2 is SVGIG in the germline V gene (reference sequence). The CDR3 consists of 20 residues. Trimming took 5 bases from V and 1 from J; bases not matched to a gene: 22. The CDR3 region is CAWSDDSNRRGGYGTDTQYF. In nucleotides, the CDR3 is TGTGCCTGGTCCGATGACAGTAATCGGCGGGGGGGCTACGGCACAGATACGCAGTATTTT.

This sequence joins TRBV7-9 and TRBJ1-4, with 10 bases that match TRBD1. Germline V gene data show CDR1 as SEHNR and CDR2 as FQNEAQ (reference sequence). The CDR3 is 15 residues long. The ends lost 4 bases at V and 8 bases at J; junction bases unmatched: 7. The chain's CDR3 is CASSSRQGAGEKLFF. For the CDR3, the DNA is TGTGCCAGCAGCTCCCGACAGGGGGCTGGGGAAAAACTGTTTTTT.

CDR3 sequence reads: CASSLARQNYGYTF. In DNA form, the CDR3 reads TGTGCCAGCAGCTTGGCCCGACAGAACTATGGCTACACCTTC. The rearrangement joins TRBV5-4 to TRBJ1-2; a weak D match, TRBD1 (5 bases). The germline CDR1 and CDR2 sequences are SGHNT and YYREEE (reference sequence). The germline V and J ends were trimmed by 0 bases and 2 bases, with 8 bases remaining between them. The CDR3 is 14 amino acids. Full variable domain (outside the CDR3, taken from reference TRBV5-4 and TRBJ1-2): ETGVTQSPTHLIKTRGQQVTLRCSSQSGHNTVSWYQQALGQGPQFIFQYYREEENGRGNFPPRFSGLQFPNYSSELNVNALELDDSALYLCASSLARQNYGYTFGSGTRLTVV.

The V and J genes are TRBV19 and TRBJ2-2; 8 bases match TRBD1. From germline, CDR1 is LNHDA and CDR2 SQIVND (reference sequence). J gave up 6 bases and V 8 bases, and 8 bases lay outside the gene matches. This CDR3 has 14 amino acids. The CDR3: CASRPRQGPGELFF. The CDR3 coding sequence is TGTGCCAGTCGTCCGCGACAGGGGCCCGGGGAGCTGTTTTTT.

The V call is TRBV9, the J call TRBJ2-3, with 8 bases fitting TRBD1. The V segment lost 4 bases and the J segment 11 bases; nucleotides outside the gene matches: 18. CDR1 SGDLS and CDR2 YYNGEE come from the germline V gene. This CDR3 contains 16 residues. CDR3 residues: CASSKGQEAPRDGQYF. The DNA of the CDR3 is TGTGCCAGCAGCAAGGGACAGGAAGCGCCCCGGGATGGGCAGTATTTT.